This TCR beta chain was documented in a study of T cell changes during pregnancy in multiple sclerosis. TCRdb keeps only in-frame clones here, not all; method: immunoSEQ multiplex PCR. This sample has about 64,000 clones, with 92% found just once. Germline values: CDR1 MGHRA, CDR2 YSYEKL. The CDR3 contains 15 residues. The germline V and J ends were trimmed by 1 base and 2 bases, with 9 bases remaining between them. This material consisted of peripheral blood, taken in the second trimester of pregnancy. The chain joins TRBV4-1 to TRBJ1-3, with a weak D call TRBD1 (5 bases). This TCR derives from a female donor with multiple sclerosis, enrolled in a pregnancy study. This CDR3 is CASSQGGRTGNTIYF. As DNA, the CDR3 is TGCGCCAGCAGCCAAGGGGGCAGAACTGGAAACACCATATATTTT.